Listed below are T cell receptor beta chains from one sample, sequenced in a study of cytomegalovirus exposure and HLA in healthy donors. Sequencing used immunoSEQ multiplex PCR; TCRdb keeps in-frame clones, though not all of them. In the table there are under 200,000 clones, around 68% of which are singletons. The sequenced sample was PBMCs. The receptors here all came from a man in his forties or fifties in good health and CMV-seronegative. The CDR3 runs from the conserved cysteine through the conserved F or W. Fields, in order: clone size, J gene, V gene, D gene, CDR3 DNA, CDR3 protein. D genes are given only for firm matches. Size values are once, few and many counts, or a class for expanded clones, and some rows have none.

few TRBJ2-2 TRBV27 - TGTGCCAGCAGTCCGCCTGGGGCCTGGAACACCGGGGAGCTGTTTTTT CASSPPGAWNTGELFF
- TRBJ2-3 TRBV11-2 TRBD2 TGTGCCAGCAGAGACGTCGCTAGCGGGGACACAGATACGCAGTATTTT CASRDVASGDTDTQYF
- TRBJ2-3 TRBV28 - TGTGCCAGCAAGTCGGGCGGGGACACAGATACGCAGTATTTT CASKSGGDTDTQYF
- TRBJ2-3 TRBV2 TRBD1 TGTGCCAGCAGGAACGACCGGGACAGGGATGTAGATACGCAGTATTTT CASRNDRDRDVDTQYF
- TRBJ2-5 TRBV6-5 - TGTGCCAGTGCGGTTCGGGTGGGAGAGACCCAGTACTTC CASAVRVGETQYF
- TRBJ1-5 TRBV4-1 TRBD1 TGCGCCAGCAGCCTTCTAGGGACAGGGAGGTTGGTTAGTCAGCCCCAGCATTTT CASSLLGTGRLVSQPQHF
- TRBJ2-5 TRBV6-5 TRBD1 TGTGCCAGCAGCCCCGACAGGGGTCGAGAGACCCAGTACTTC CASSPDRGRETQYF
- TRBJ2-5 TRBV25-1 TRBD2 TGTGCCAGCAGTGCAAGCGGGGTAAGAGAGACCCAGTACTTC CASSASGVRETQYF
- TRBJ2-2 TRBV5-4 TRBD1 TGTGCCAGCAGCTTGGGGACAGGGAACACCGGGGAGCTGTTTTTT CASSLGTGNTGELFF
once TRBJ1-1 TRBV19 TRBD1 TGTGCCAGCCTCGACAGGGTGGGGACTGAAGCTTTCTTT CASLDRVGTEAFF
- TRBJ1-1 TRBV19 TRBD1 TGTGCCAGTAGTATGAGGGGGAGAGAGAGGGGGCCTGAAGCTTTCTTT CASSMRGRERGPEAFF
once TRBJ2-7 TRBV5-1 TRBD1 TGCGCCAGCAGCGGGGGGACAGGGATTTACGAGCAGTACTTC CASSGGTGIYEQYF
- TRBJ2-1 TRBV7-2 TRBD2 TGTGCCAGCAGCCTTAGCGGGGGCCTTATCCGAGAGCAGTTCTTC CASSLSGGLIREQFF
- TRBJ2-3 TRBV5-1 TRBD2 TGCGCCAGCAGCTTGTCACGACTAGCGGGGTTCACAGATACGCAGTATTTT CASSLSRLAGFTDTQYF
- TRBJ2-3 TRBV2 - TGTGCCAGCAGTTTGAAAACGGGGGCAGATACGCAGTATTTT CASSLKTGADTQYF
- TRBJ2-1 TRBV7-8 - TGTGCCAGCAGCTTAAAGCTGGTGGTGCAGGGCGACCTATACAATGAGCAGTTCTTC CASSLKLVVQGDLYNEQFF
- TRBJ2-7 TRBV27 TRBD1 TGTGCCAGCAGTTCTTGGACAGGAGGCGAGCAGTACTTC CASSSWTGGEQYF
- TRBJ2-3 TRBV4-1 - TGCGCCAGCAGCCATTCGCCACAAGATACGCAGTATTTT CASSHSPQDTQYF
- TRBJ2-7 TRBV19 - TGTGCCAGTAGTATTGACAGGACCTACGAGCAGTACTTC CASSIDRTYEQYF
- TRBJ2-5 TRBV7-2 - TGTGCCAGCAGCTTTAGAGGAGAGACCCAGTACTTC CASSFRGETQYF
- TRBJ2-7 TRBV6-5 - TGTGCCAGCAGTTACAAGGGGGCCTACGAGCAGTACTTC CASSYKGAYEQYF
- TRBJ1-5 TRBV2 - TGTGCCAGCAGCCTATCACTAACTAGCAATCAGCCCCAGCATTTT CASSLSLTSNQPQHF
- TRBJ1-1 TRBV6-5 - TGTGCCAGCAGTTACTCGAGGCGGAACACTGAAGCTTTCTTT CASSYSRRNTEAFF
- TRBJ1-5 TRBV6-5 - TGTGCCAGCAGAACACAGGGTCGGGGTCAGCCCCAGCATTTT CASRTQGRGQPQHF
few TRBJ2-2 TRBV6-5 TRBD1 TGTGCCAGCAGTCGACAGGGGGCAGTTACCGGGGAGCTGTTTTTT CASSRQGAVTGELFF
- TRBJ1-1 TRBV4-1 - TGCGCCAGCAGCCAAGTCACAGGGATGAACACTGAGGCTTTCTTT CASSQVTGMNTEAFF
few TRBJ1-1 TRBV6-5 - TGTGCCAGCATCCCTATAGGGGGGAACACTGAAGCTTTCTTT CASIPIGGNTEAFF
once TRBJ2-1 TRBV13 - TGTGCCAGCAGCTTAGATGACGGTGCCAGGGATGAGCAGTTCTTC CASSLDDGARDEQFF
- TRBJ2-1 TRBV5-1 - TGCGCCAGCAGCTTGGCCGAGACAGAAGGGAATGAGCAGTTCTTC CASSLAETEGNEQFF
few TRBJ1-4 TRBV20-1 TRBD1 TGCAGTGCCAGCGACAGGGAGTTGTTTTTT CSASDRELFF
- TRBJ1-1 TRBV14 TRBD1 TGTGCCAGCAGCCGACCGGGACAGGGACGGGGTGCTTTCTTT CASSRPGQGRGAFF
- TRBJ1-2 TRBV7-2 TRBD1 TGTGCCAGCAGCCACTGGACAGGGGGCATTGGCTACACCTTC CASSHWTGGIGYTF
- TRBJ1-6 TRBV18 - TGTGCCAGCTCACCAAGGGAGTCGGGAGTTAATTCACCCCTCCACTTT CASSPRESGVNSPLHF
- TRBJ2-7 TRBV18 - TGTGCCAGCTCACCACGGAGCAGCTACGAGCAGTACTTC CASSPRSSYEQYF
few TRBJ2-2 TRBV5-1 TRBD1 TGCGCCAGCAGCCCAGGGGGTTGGGACACCGGGGAGCTGTTTTTT CASSPGGWDTGELFF
- TRBJ2-7 TRBV4-1 TRBD2 TGCGCCAGCAGCCAAGATCTTCGGGAGGGCTTTCCCTACGAGCAGTACTTC CASSQDLREGFPYEQYF
- TRBJ2-5 TRBV6-1 - TGTGCCAGCACAGGGGCTGGAGAGACCCAGTACTTC CASTGAGETQYF
once TRBJ2-1 TRBV5-4 TRBD1 TGTGCCAGCAGCGATCGAACAGGGGGCCCCTACAATGAGCAGTTCTTC CASSDRTGGPYNEQFF
- TRBJ2-5 TRBV5-1 - TGCGCCAGCAGCTTTTCGGAAGAGACCCAGTACTTC CASSFSEETQYF
- TRBJ1-5 TRBV19 - TGTGCCAGTAGTATAGGGGGCGATCAGCCCCAGCATTTT CASSIGGDQPQHF
- TRBJ1-2 TRBV25-1 TRBD1 TGTGCCAGCAGTTTTACAGGGGTCTATGGCTACACCTTC CASSFTGVYGYTF
few TRBJ1-1 TRBV2 - TGTGCCAGCAGGGGGGACTTCGGAGCTTTCTTT CASRGDFGAFF
- TRBJ2-7 TRBV11-2 - TGTGCCAGCAGCTCCTCGGCGGGCTGGGAGCAGTACTTC CASSSSAGWEQYF
- TRBJ1-2 TRBV7-8 - TGTGCCAGCAGCCCCCGGGGGAACTATGGCTACACCTTC CASSPRGNYGYTF
- TRBJ2-3 TRBV28 - TGTGCCAGCAGTTTCGACAGATCCACAGATACGCAGTATTTT CASSFDRSTDTQYF
- TRBJ2-5 TRBV2 - TGTGCCAGCAGTGCCCCCCGGGGGCAAGAGACCCAGTACTTC CASSAPRGQETQYF
- TRBJ2-1 TRBV11-2 - TGTGCCAGCAGCTTGGAGGGGGCTTCTCGTCCGTTCTTC CASSLEGASRPFF
- TRBJ2-1 TRBV5-1 TRBD1 TGCGCCAGCAGCCCCGGGACAGGGTACCATGAGCAGTTCTTC CASSPGTGYHEQFF
- TRBJ2-1 TRBV10-1 TRBD1 TGCGCCAGCAGTGAGACGTTGGGAGCAGGGGGTCTCAATGAGCAGTTCTTC CASSETLGAGGLNEQFF
- TRBJ2-2 TRBV5-1 - TGCGCCAGCAGCTCCAGGGGGGTCACGAACACCGGGGAGCTGTTTTTT CASSSRGVTNTGELFF
- TRBJ1-2 TRBV6-6 - TGTGCCAGCGTTCTACAGTCCAGGATCGGCTATGGCTACACCTTC CASVLQSRIGYGYTF
few TRBJ1-1 TRBV6-5 - TGTGCCAGCAGTTACAACTCGGAGTTGAACACTGAAGCTTTCTTT CASSYNSELNTEAFF
- TRBJ2-5 TRBV5-1 TRBD2 TGCGCCAGCAGCCCTTCCCCGACTAGCGGGGGTCAAGAGACCCAGTACTTC CASSPSPTSGGQETQYF
- TRBJ2-3 TRBV5-6 TRBD1 TGTGCCAGCAGCCGGCCAGGGGGCGGGGCAGATACGCAGTATTTT CASSRPGGGADTQYF
- TRBJ2-7 TRBV27 TRBD1 TGTGCCAGCAGTTGGACAGGGGATGGCTACGAGCAGTACTTC CASSWTGDGYEQYF